What follows are 32 T cell receptor beta chains derived from one specimen sequenced in a study of T cell changes during pregnancy in multiple sclerosis. The table came from immunoSEQ multiplex PCR; TCRdb's copy has only in-frame clones and leaves some out. The table records about 53,000 clones, roughly 91% of them present only once. Sequences were derived from CD4+ T cells from peripheral blood mononuclear cells, sampled in the third trimester of pregnancy. These receptors originate from a female donor with multiple sclerosis, enrolled in a pregnancy study.

The rearrangement uses TRBV14 and TRBJ1-1; perhaps TRBD1 as D (6 bases). The CDR3 has 14 residues. Trimming left V 0 bases short and J 4 bases short, with 9 bases between. The germline V gene has CDR1 SGHDN and CDR2 FVKESK. The CDR3, as DNA: TGTGCCAGCAGCCAAGATCACAGGGCCACTGAAGCTTTCTTT. Translation: CASSQDHRATEAFF.

V gene TRBV6-5 combines with J gene TRBJ2-1; TRBD2 agrees at 8 bases. Germline trimming cut 8 bases from V and 2 bases from J; bases unmatched to any gene: 8. This CDR3 region has 15 residues. In germline, CDR1 is MNHEY, CDR2 SVGAGI. CDR3 nucleotide sequence: TGTGCCAGCTCCGGGAGCGGGGGCCCCTACAATGAGCAGTTCTTC. Protein: CASSGSGGPYNEQFF.

The chain couples TRBV6-1 to TRBJ1-2, with D perhaps TRBD1 (5 bases). The CDR3 runs to 15 residues. Germline V gene lookup returns CDR1 MNHNS and CDR2 SASEGT. Between the trimmed V and J ends, which lost 1 base and 3 bases, there was a span of 12 bases. CDR3 nucleotides: TGTGCCAGCAGTGAAGTTAGACTAGGGGACTATGGCTACACCTTC. This gives the protein CASSEVRLGDYGYTF.

The chain uses TRBV7-2 and TRBJ2-7; D not certain. The ends were cut back, 1 base at V and 6 bases at J, with 13 bases in the middle. This CDR3 comprises 14 residues. In germline, CDR1 is SGHTA, CDR2 FQGNSA. CDR3 sequence reads: CASSLGGSTGEQYF. The CDR3 DNA reads TGTGCCAGCAGCTTAGGAGGAAGCACGGGCGAGCAGTACTTC.

This clone was detected only a few times. V and J are TRBV15 and TRBJ1-2; perhaps TRBD1 as D (5 bases). Trimming cost V 3 bases and J 8 bases, with 22 bases left between them. CDR1 is LNHNV, CDR2 YYDKDF, per germline (reference sequence). This CDR3 region has 16 residues. CDR3 protein: CATSSSGRNRQLGYTF. DNA of the CDR3: TGTGCCACCAGCAGTAGTGGGCGGAACCGACAGTTAGGCTACACCTTC.

The genes are TRBV19 and TRBJ1-5; 11 nucleotides agree with TRBD1. Trimming at V came to 10 bases and at J to 6 bases, leaving 11 bases not matched to a gene. Germline V gives CDR1 LNHDA, CDR2 SQIVND (reference sequence). The CDR3 consists of 15 residues. CDR3 in DNA: TGTGCCATAGGGGTCGGGACAGGGGGTGGTCAGCCCCAGCATTTT. Encoded protein: CAIGVGTGGGQPQHF.

The chain has TRBV27 and TRBJ1-2; 10 bases agree with TRBD1. Per the germline V gene, CDR1 is MNHEY and CDR2 is SMNVEV (reference sequence). The CDR3 covers 16 residues. Trimming at V came to 2 bases and at J to 4 bases, leaving 7 bases not matched to a gene. The CDR3 DNA follows: TGTGCCAGCAGTTTAGGAGGGACAGGGGTACTCTATGGCTACACCTTC. Protein: CASSLGGTGVLYGYTF.

The CDR3 here is CASSLGTGNSPLHF. CDR3 in DNA: TGTGCCAGCAGCTTAGGAACAGGGAATTCACCCCTCCACTTT. This chain joins TRBV7-8 and TRBJ1-6, with D tentatively TRBD1 (6 bases). V was shortened by 1 base and J by 7 bases, with 8 bases between the two germline ends. From germline, CDR1 is SGHVS and CDR2 FQNEAQ. This CDR3 is built from 14 residues.

The chain joins TRBV5-4 to TRBJ2-2, with D possibly being TRBD2 (6 bases). Germline assignment: CDR1 SGHNT and CDR2 YYREEE (reference sequence). The CDR3 contains 14 residues. V was shortened by 1 base and J by 3 bases, with 7 bases between the two germline ends. This CDR3 reads CASSLLADTGELFF. DNA of the CDR3: TGTGCCAGCAGCTTGTTAGCGGACACCGGGGAGCTGTTTTTT. Supplemented by reference TRBV5-4 and TRBJ2-2, the full variable domain reads ETGVTQSPTHLIKTRGQQVTLRCSSQSGHNTVSWYQQALGQGPQFIFQYYREEENGRGNFPPRFSGLQFPNYSSELNVNALELDDSALYLCASSLLADTGELFFGEGSRLTVL.

This sequence joins TRBV5-6 and TRBJ1-4, with TRBD1 identical over 10 bases. The CDR3 covers 16 residues. Germline loops: CDR1 SGHDT, CDR2 YYEEEE. V dropped 5 bases and J dropped 8; count of bases not matched to a gene: 12. CDR3 in amino acids: CASSTTSGQGREKLFF. The CDR3 DNA is TGTGCCAGCAGTACCACCTCGGGACAGGGGCGAGAAAAACTGTTTTTT.

The chain combines TRBV5-6 with TRBJ2-5, with a weak D call TRBD1 (6 bases). Deletions cut 0 bases from V and 2 bases from J, with 11 bases between. The CDR3 contains 15 residues. The V gene's germline CDR1 is SGHDT and CDR2 YYEEEE. For the CDR3, the DNA is TGTGCCAGCAGCTTGGAGACAGGTTATCAAGAGACCCAGTACTTC. This translates into CASSLETGYQETQYF.

The chain links TRBV30 to TRBJ1-6; 8 bases match TRBD1. There are 13 residues in the CDR3. V shed 7 bases, J shed 5 bases, and the junction held 4 bases outside the gene matches. From germline, CDR1 is GTSNPN and CDR2 SVGIG (reference sequence). The CDR3 DNA follows: TGTGCCTCCTCGACAGGGGATAATTCACCCCTCCACTTT. As protein: CASSTGDNSPLHF.

The chain carries TRBV6-1 and TRBJ1-5; TRBD1 aligns across 7 bases. This CDR3 has 13 amino acids. From germline, CDR1 is MNHNS and CDR2 SASEGT. V dropped 7 bases and J dropped 5; count of bases not matched to a gene: 5. The CDR3 region has the DNA TGTGCCAGCACCCAGGGACAGTATCAGCCCCAGCATTTT. This sequence encodes CASTQGQYQPQHF.

The chain has TRBV7-9 and TRBJ1-2, with 8 bases aligning to TRBD1. The CDR3 length is 13 residues. Germline CDR1 SEHNR, CDR2 FQNEAQ (reference sequence). Germline trimming cut 5 bases from V and 5 bases from J; bases unmatched to any gene: 4. The CDR3 bases are TGTGCCAGCAGCGACGGGACAGGTTATGGCTACACCTTC. This gives the protein CASSDGTGYGYTF.

The chain is built from TRBV14 and TRBJ1-1, with 10 bases fitting TRBD1. Per the germline V gene, CDR1 is SGHDN and CDR2 is FVKESK. The CDR3 length is 14 residues. V was clipped by 4 bases and J by 5 bases; unmatched bases: 4. Written as DNA, the CDR3 is TGTGCCAGCAGCCGCGGACAGGGGGGAACTGAAGCTTTCTTT. Its protein product is CASSRGQGGTEAFF.

V usage is TRBV10-3 and J usage is TRBJ2-7; 9 nucleotides align to TRBD1. This CDR3 region has 15 residues. Germline CDR1 reads ENHRY; CDR2 reads SYGVKD. V shed 5 bases, J shed 4 bases, and the junction held 9 bases outside the gene matches. CDR3 region: CAISNLTGGGYEQYF. In DNA, the CDR3 is TGTGCCATCAGTAATTTAACAGGGGGCGGGTACGAGCAGTACTTC.

This clone was detected only once. The rearrangement links TRBV29-1 to TRBJ1-4; 9 nucleotides align to TRBD1. CDR3 length: 12 amino acids. Germline CDR1 reads SQVTM; CDR2 reads ANQGSEA. J gave up 11 bases and V 8 bases, and 9 bases lay outside the gene matches. DNA of the CDR3: TGCAGCTTTCGGGACAGGGATTGGAAACTGTTTTTT. As protein: CSFRDRDWKLFF.

This clone was picked up one time. This rearrangement joins TRBV5-6 to TRBJ1-2, with a possible D match to TRBD1 (5 bases). The V end was cut by 7 bases, the J end by 10 bases, with 14 bases between. CDR1 is SGHDT and CDR2 is YYEEEE in the germline V gene. The CDR3 spans 11 residues. The CDR3 sequence: CASRSSGLYTF. The CDR3 bases are TGTGCCAGCCGCTCCTCAGGGCTCTACACCTTC.

This rearrangement joins TRBV13 to TRBJ1-1; D might be TRBD1 (5 bases). Germline values: CDR1 PRHDT, CDR2 FYEKMQ (reference sequence). Between the trimmed V and J ends, which lost 3 bases and 5 bases, there was a span of 16 bases. The CDR3 is 15 residues long. The CDR3 bases are TGTGCCAGCAGCTTGGGGCTTGCAGGTGGGACTGAAGCTTTCTTT. Its protein is CASSLGLAGGTEAFF. Full variable domain (remainder filled in from reference TRBV13 and TRBJ1-1): AAGVIQSPRHLIKEKRETATLKCYPIPRHDTVYWYQQGPGQDPQFLISFYEKMQSDKGSIPDRFSAQQFSDYHSELNMSSLELGDSALYFCASSLGLAGGTEAFFGQGTRLTVV.

V usage is TRBV27 and J usage is TRBJ2-7; tentative D call: TRBD2 (5 bases). Germline CDR1 reads MNHEY; CDR2 reads SMNVEV (reference sequence). This CDR3 has 14 residues. Trimming cost V 5 bases and J 2 bases, with 13 bases left between them. The CDR3 bases are TGTGCCAGCAGTCAGCGGACGGCTACCTACGAGCAGTACTTC. Residues: CASSQRTATYEQYF.

This sequence joins TRBV6-1 and TRBJ1-2, with unresolved D. The CDR3 extends over 14 amino acids. V was cut by 3 bases and J by 2 bases, with 10 bases left in between. The germline CDR1 and CDR2 sequences are MNHNS and SASEGT. In DNA, the CDR3 is TGTGCCAGCAGTGACCAGATTAAGAACTATGGCTACACCTTC. Protein product: CASSDQIKNYGYTF.

The J gene is TRBJ1-2, the V gene TRBV5-6, with no clear D. Germline V gene sequence: CDR1 SGHDT, CDR2 YYEEEE. V lost 0 bases, J lost 8 bases, and 11 bases lay in between. The CDR3 is 13 residues long. The CDR3 region is CASSLGRREGYTF. In DNA form, the CDR3 reads TGTGCCAGCAGCTTGGGAAGGAGAGAGGGCTACACCTTC.

The chain employs TRBV11-2 and TRBJ2-7; perhaps TRBD1 as D (6 bases). The V end was cut by 3 bases, the J end by 2 bases, with 17 bases between. The CDR3 has 16 amino acids. Germline V gene lookup returns CDR1 SGHAT and CDR2 FQNNGV. The CDR3 protein is CASSLAQGRRAYEQYF. The CDR3 DNA reads TGTGCCAGCAGCTTGGCGCAGGGGAGAAGGGCCTACGAGCAGTACTTC.

The rearrangement links TRBV7-9 to TRBJ2-2; TRBD2 matches 8 bases. J gave up 3 bases and V 8 bases, and 8 bases lay outside the gene matches. CDR1 SEHNR and CDR2 FQNEAQ come from the germline V gene (reference sequence). This CDR3 has 15 residues. CDR3 residues: CASGSGGPDTGELFF. Here the CDR3 DNA reads TGTGCCAGCGGGTCGGGGGGGCCGGACACCGGGGAGCTGTTTTTT.

The V call is TRBV5-4, the J call TRBJ1-4; no reliable D call. The CDR3 runs 14 residues. Per the germline V gene, CDR1 is SGHNT and CDR2 is YYREEE (reference sequence). V was cut by 7 bases and J by 0 bases, with 10 bases left in between. The CDR3 sequence is CASHEKATNEKLFF. DNA for the CDR3: TGTGCCAGCCACGAGAAAGCAACTAATGAAAAACTGTTTTTT. Full variable domain (rest looked up from reference TRBV5-4 and TRBJ1-4): ETGVTQSPTHLIKTRGQQVTLRCSSQSGHNTVSWYQQALGQGPQFIFQYYREEENGRGNFPPRFSGLQFPNYSSELNVNALELDDSALYLCASHEKATNEKLFFGSGTQLSVL.

The V gene is TRBV5-1, the J gene TRBJ2-3; D might be TRBD2 (5 bases). With 4 bases removed from V and 2 bases from J, the gap between germline ends came to 8 bases. Germline V lookup: CDR1 SGHRS, CDR2 YFSETQ. The CDR3 spans 13 residues. CDR3: CASSPGYTDTQYF. Written as DNA, the CDR3 is TGCGCCAGCAGCCCGGGATACACAGATACGCAGTATTTT.

This sequence joins TRBV9 and TRBJ2-3; D is ambiguous. The CDR3 runs 14 residues. Germline V lookup: CDR1 SGDLS, CDR2 YYNGEE. Trimming removed 0 bases at V and 3 bases at J, with 8 bases between. The CDR3 DNA reads as TGTGCCAGCAGCGTAGAGGCGGAAACAGATACGCAGTATTTT. It yields the protein CASSVEAETDTQYF.

The V call is TRBV13, the J call TRBJ2-1; 7 bases are shared with TRBD1. Germline V gene data show CDR1 as PRHDT and CDR2 as FYEKMQ (reference sequence). The CDR3 is made up of 17 amino acids. V lost 4 bases, J lost 1 base, and 10 bases stayed unmatched. The CDR3 DNA reads as TGTGCCAGCAGCTCGTATTTGGACAGGAGTTCCTACAATGAGCAGTTCTTC. Protein: CASSSYLDRSSYNEQFF.

The chain carries TRBV5-6 and TRBJ2-5; 8 bases are a match to TRBD1. The CDR3 consists of 14 residues. After removal of 1 base from V and 5 bases from J, the junction contained 4 bases not matched to a gene. The germline V gene encodes CDR1 SGHDT and CDR2 YYEEEE. The CDR3 loop reads CASSLQGARETQYF. The CDR3 bases are TGTGCCAGCAGCTTGCAGGGGGCTAGGGAGACCCAGTACTTC.

V is TRBV15 and J is TRBJ1-6, with D unresolved. Deletions cut 0 bases from V and 8 bases from J, with 5 bases between. CDR1 is LNHNV, CDR2 YYDKDF, per germline (reference sequence). The CDR3 contains 13 residues. CDR3 nucleotides: TGTGCCACCAGCAGAGATCGGTATTCACCCCTCCACTTT. Protein product: CATSRDRYSPLHF.

V and J are TRBV6-1 and TRBJ1-2; D unclear. In germline, CDR1 is MNHNS, CDR2 SASEGT. The germline V and J ends were trimmed by 0 bases and 7 bases, with 6 bases remaining between them. There are 12 residues in the CDR3. This CDR3 reads CASSEASFGYTF. The CDR3 DNA reads as TGTGCCAGCAGTGAAGCGAGTTTTGGCTACACCTTC.

The chain employs TRBV19 and TRBJ2-7; tentatively, D is TRBD2 (7 bases). The CDR3 totals 15 residues. V gave up 3 bases and J gave up 4 bases, with 16 bases separating them. Germline-derived CDR1 and CDR2 are LNHDA and SQIVND (reference sequence). As DNA, the CDR3 is TGTGCCAGTAGTATTTATGCGGGGGCCGATTACGAGCAGTACTTC. Residues: CASSIYAGADYEQYF.